What follows describes a single T cell receptor (beta chain). Its binding antigen is unknown. Nothing much larger sits one base from this clone, and base qualities are not available. The record originates from a study of cytotoxic CD8 clonotypes in ibrutinib-treated CLL (dated by TCRdb to the early 2020s). With regard to the full study: The cohort was composed of 11 relapsed/refractory and around 15 treatment-naive patients; IGHV unmutated status was identified in around 17 patients. Responses were partial in approximately 24 patients and complete in 2; after median approximately 69 months follow-up, about 15 stayed in remission and some twelve progressed. Response samples were taken after a median of roughly eleven months on treatment, ranging from 6 to 36 months. On average, each sample had about 260,000 productive templates and more than 75,000 productive rearrangements. Of the roughly 90 participants in the trial, 25 to 30 had longitudinal samples available. Cryopreserved peripheral blood mononuclear cells were obtained prior to treatment, at the time of response, and at either disease progression or sustained remission. Every sample from remission and from progressive disease was obtained while the patients were still on ibrutinib.

Each clonotype received, on average, around 9.6x coverage in deep resolution sequencing performed on a MiSeq, where the target depth lay between 1 in 1 million and 1 in 200,000 T cells. The immunoSEQ hsTCRB Kit was used to generate the TCR beta libraries. The study's processing was this. Data were analyzed with ImmunoSEQ Data Assistant and ImmunoSEQ Analyzer, with V, D and J genes assigned per IMGT definitions. Clonality was computed as one minus normalized Shannon entropy of productive rearrangement frequencies, ranging from 0 to 1. Only overrepresented clonotypes making up at least 0.05% of the repertoire of each patient were included in the public clonotype analysis. Fewer than 15 age-matched healthy donor repertoires from immuneACCESS served as clonality controls. TCRdb took this table from immuneACCESS and kept in-frame rearrangements with V and J called. Such tables lack part of the clones; where checked against another copy, unresolved V genes explain under half of the gap, and the rest is unexplained. V and J calls and clone size are as listed in that table; D and trimming were resolved from the DNA. Across this sample there are around 200,000 clones, with 75% to 85% seen only once. The ten largest make up 11% of the sample.

General findings and caveats noted by the study authors: Sampling times were not matched between sustained-remission and progressing patients, and lymph node repertoires were not studied. At baseline, clonality was higher than in age-matched healthy donors and showed a strong correlation with circulating CD8+ T-cell counts. At ibrutinib response clonality went up, during sustained remission it held steady, and at progression it dropped back toward baseline. Public clonotypes were found to be uncommon and were observed to contract or remain stable during treatment; the increase in clonality was shown to reflect expansion of private clonotypes at ibrutinib response.

The sample's time point, from its label and the paper: 12 months on ibrutinib. For TCR beta library preparation, approximately 2 micrograms of genomic DNA were isolated from cryopreserved PBMCs. Longitudinal blood samples from CLL patients on ibrutinib monotherapy underwent high-throughput TCR beta sequencing. The patients took part in an open-label, single-center phase 2 trial of ibrutinib monotherapy. This receptor was taken from a human donor with chronic lymphocytic leukemia. The sequences come from PBMCs, collected after 12 months of ibrutinib treatment.

The CDR3 protein sequence reads: CASSSEGSYEQYF. The nucleotide sequence is given as TGTGCCAGCAGCTCCGAGGGGTCCTACGAGCAGTACTTC. The chain couples TRBV7-9 to TRBJ2-7; the D gene is perhaps TRBD1 or TRBD2, each of them matching over 5 bases. There are 13 amino acids in the CDR3, from cysteine to phenylalanine inclusive. Of the read, only the CDR3 DNA is kept; its 39 bases are in frame from base 1. A distance of 8 bases separates the germline ends of V and J, which lose 4 bases and 1 base respectively. CDR1 and CDR2, looked up from the germline V gene (reference sequence), are SEHNR and FQNEAQ.